These 16 T cell receptor beta chains originate from one sample sequenced in a study of tissue T cells after allogeneic stem cell transplantation. Sequencing used immunoSEQ multiplex PCR; TCRdb keeps in-frame clones, though not all of them. Counted here are thousands of clones, about half occurring once; the ten biggest clones make up over 20%. The time point denotes: mouse harvest day 14 after allogeneic transplant. The graft held 10^6 splenic CD5+ T cells and 10^7 T-cell-depleted bone marrow cells. Material: gut tissue. The receptor set was obtained from a female BALB/c mouse given C57BL/6 T cells with graft-versus-host disease after an allogeneic hematopoietic cell transplant.

Concerning this clone itself: Mouse gene names apply. Read sequence stops 1 residue before the CDR3 end, and the germline J gene provides the missing end. The rearrangement joins TRBV5 to TRBJ2-3, with D perhaps assigned TRBD1 or TRBD2 (7 bases each). V was cut by 4 bases and J by 3 bases, with 14 bases left in between. From germline, CDR1 is LGHNA and CDR2 YNLKQL (reference sequence). This CDR3 has 15 residues. Incomplete CDR3 DNA: TGTGCCAGCAGCCCCCAGGGGGGCTGGGCAGAAACGCTGTAT. Translated: CASSPQGGWAETLY. The whole CDR3 sequence reads CASSPQGGWAETLYF.

On this clone itself: Mouse gene names apply. The read is 1 residue too short to cover the CDR3 end, so that end is filled in from the germline J gene. The V and J genes are TRBV5 and TRBJ1-3, with 7 bases matching TRBD1. Looked up from germline, CDR1 is LGHNA and CDR2 is YNLKQL (reference sequence). There are 15 residues in the CDR3. The junction had 3 bases not matched to a gene; V was cut back by 4 bases and J by 0 bases. The CDR3 here is CASSPGTASGNTLYF. Partial CDR3 DNA: TGTGCCAGCAGCCCCGGGACAGCTTCTGGAAATACGCTCTAT.

Judged by abundance, this clone is medium-sized. Each gene name is a mouse one. The read stops 1 residue short of the end of the CDR3; the missing end is completed from the germline J gene. The V gene is TRBV16, the J gene TRBJ1-2, with D perhaps TRBD1 (5 bases). Trimming stripped 1 base from V and 0 bases from J, with 6 bases between. CDR3 size: 14 residues. Germline loops: CDR1 SGHSA, CDR2 FRNQAP. The CDR3 sequence is CASSLGQTNSDYTF. Partial CDR3 DNA: TGTGCAAGCAGCTTAGGACAGACAAACTCCGACTACACC. Full variable domain (missing parts from reference TRBV16 and TRBJ1-2): NAGVIQTPRHKVTGKGQEATLWCEPISGHSAVFWYRQTIVQGLEFLTYFRNQAPIDDSGMPKERFSAQMPNQSHSTLKIQSTQPQDSAVYLCASSLGQTNSDYTFGSGTRLLVI.

This clone was found once. The genes are named according to mouse. Read sequence stops 1 residue before the CDR3 end, and the germline J gene provides the missing end. This sequence joins TRBV24 and TRBJ2-2, with TRBD1 as a possible D gene (5 bases). V shed 0 bases and J shed 4 bases, with 15 bases lying between them. Germline V gene lookup returns CDR1 KGHTA and CDR2 FRNEEI. This CDR3 spans 17 amino acids. The sequenced part of the CDR3 DNA is TGTGCCAGCAGTCTGTATTCGGCAGGGCAGGGCACCGGGCAGCTCTAC. Its protein is CASSLYSAGQGTGQLY. The whole CDR3 sequence reads CASSLYSAGQGTGQLYF.

About this clone: Gene and germline names: mouse. The read ends 1 residue early relative to the CDR3; the germline J gene fills the gap. The V and J genes are TRBV23 and TRBJ1-4; the DNA was not used to check the table's D call, TRBD1. The CDR3 length is 15 residues. CDR1 is KGHTA and CDR2 is FQNQQP in the germline V gene. The DNA read from the CDR3 is TGCTCCAGCAGTCAATCTGGGACAGTCAACGAAAGATTATTT. Encoded protein: CSSSQSGTVNERLF. The full CDR3 protein reads CSSSQSGTVNERLFF. The full variable domain, rest sourced from reference TRBV23 and TRBJ1-4, is DAAVTQKPRYLIKMKGQEAEMKCIPEKGHTAVFWYQQKQSKELKFLIYFQNQQPLDQIDMVKERFSAVCPSSSLCSLGIRTCEAEDSALYLCSSSQSGTVNERLFFGHGTKLSVL.

About this clone: Gene names refer to mouse genes. The read stops 1 residue short of the end of the CDR3; the missing end is completed from the germline J gene. The genes are TRBV13-1 and TRBJ2-7; 12 bases agree with TRBD2. Germline CDR1 reads NSHNY; CDR2 reads SYGAGN. This CDR3 has 14 residues. The J segment lost 7 bases and the V segment lost 3 bases, leaving 5 bases of the junction unmatched. The sequenced part of the CDR3 DNA is TGTGCCAGCAGTGGGGACTGGGGGGCGAGGGAACAGTAC. Translated: CASSGDWGAREQY. The full CDR3 protein reads CASSGDWGAREQYF.

Notes on this clone: The gene symbols are mouse symbols. From the germline J gene comes the end of the CDR3, since the read stops 1 residue before it. V usage is TRBV26 and J usage is TRBJ2-3; 8 positions agree with TRBD1. CDR3 size: 13 residues. Losses at the gene ends were 4 bases for V and 3 bases for J; bases not matched to a gene: 0. CDR1 KGHPV and CDR2 FQNQEV come from the germline V gene (reference sequence). CDR3 amino acids: CASSRTGAETLYF. Incomplete CDR3 DNA: TGTGCCAGCAGTCGGACAGGGGCAGAAACGCTGTAT.

This clone is labeled medium-sized. Genes and germline come from the mouse. The read ends 1 residue before the CDR3 terminus; that terminus is restored from the germline J gene. J is TRBJ1-3 and V is TRBV12-2; D might be TRBD1 (5 bases). Germline CDR1 and CDR2: SGHLS and HYDKME. V lost 2 bases to trimming and J lost 1 base, with 5 bases between them. The CDR3 is 13 residues long. The sequenced part of the CDR3 DNA is TGTGCCAGCTCTCGGGGGTCTGGAAATACGCTCTAT. Residues: CASSRGSGNTLY. The full CDR3 is CASSRGSGNTLYF.

This clone was picked up a small number of times. All gene names here are mouse names. The read ends 1 residue shy of where the CDR3 ends; the end is completed using the germline J gene. The chain employs TRBV13-3 and TRBJ2-7; D might be TRBD1 (6 bases). Germline assignment: CDR1 NNHDY and CDR2 SYVADS. V was shortened by 2 bases and J by 7 bases, with 10 bases between the two germline ends. This CDR3 has 12 residues. The CDR3 DNA, read in part, is TGTGCCAGCAGTGACAGGGGAGGGGAACAGTAC. Translated, it gives CASSDRGGEQY. From start to end, the CDR3 is CASSDRGGEQYF.

The sample holds a few counts of this clone. The listed genes are named as in mouse. CDR3 loop: CASTHWGGEQYF. CDR3 DNA (partial): TGTGCCAGCACTCACTGGGGGGGTGAACAGTAC. The V and J genes are TRBV26 and TRBJ2-7; 10 bases match TRBD2. Coverage ceases 1 residue before the CDR3 finishes, and the germline J gene fills in the end. This CDR3 comprises 12 residues. J lost 6 bases, V lost 7 bases, and 3 bases had no gene match. Germline CDR1 and CDR2: KGHPV and FQNQEV (reference sequence). Supplemented by reference TRBV26 and TRBJ2-7, the full variable domain reads NSKVIQTPRYLVKGQGQKAKMRCIPEKGHPVVFWYQQNKNNEFKFLINFQNQEVLQQIDMTEKRFSAECPSNSPCSLEIQSSEAGDSALYLCASTHWGGEQYFGPGTRLTVL.

As regards this clone: One end of the junction varies from germline; a read error may be responsible. Mouse gene names apply. The read halts 1 residue ahead of the CDR3 end, with the missing end drawn from the germline J gene. The V call is TRBV5, the J call TRBJ2-7; D uncertain. The germline V gene has CDR1 LGHNA and CDR2 YNLKQL (reference sequence). The CDR3 is made up of 12 amino acids. Incomplete CDR3 DNA: TGTGCCAACAGCCAAGTAGAAGTGGAACAGTAC. Amino acid sequence: CANSQVEVEQY. The CDR3 in full is CANSQVEVEQYF.

This clone is classed as large. Mouse gene names and germline throughout. The read ends 1 residue shy of where the CDR3 ends; the end is completed using the germline J gene. The V and J genes are TRBV12-2 and TRBJ1-6, with a weak D call TRBD1 (6 bases). TRBJ1-6 is treated as an ORF (open reading frame) with a function not yet certain. Trimming removed 2 bases from V and 0 bases from J, with 7 bases in between. The germline gives CDR1 SGHLS, CDR2 HYDKME. The CDR3 contains 15 residues. The CDR3 loop reads CASSQDSSYNSPLYF. The sequenced part of the CDR3 DNA is TGTGCCAGCTCTCAGGACAGTTCCTATAATTCGCCCCTCTAC.

With regard to this clone: The gene names given are mouse names. The read stops 1 residue short of the end of the CDR3; the missing end is completed from the germline J gene. The chain carries TRBV13-1 and TRBJ2-7, with TRBD2 identical over 9 bases. The CDR3 covers 14 residues. The germline V gene has CDR1 NSHNY and CDR2 SYGAGN. The V gene end was trimmed by 2 bases and the J gene end by 3 bases; junction bases not matched to a gene: 3. The covered CDR3 bases are TGTGCCAGCAGTGAGATGGGGGGGCGCTATGAACAGTAC. Its protein product is CASSEMGGRYEQY. The complete CDR3 reads CASSEMGGRYEQYF.

As for this clone: These gene names are mouse names. The CDR3 end is not reached by the read, which stops 1 residue before it; the germline J gene fills it in. The genes are TRBV26 and TRBJ2-5, with TRBD1 as a possible D gene (6 bases). The V and J ends lost 2 bases and 2 bases respectively, with 8 bases between them. The CDR3 totals 14 residues. Germline assignment: CDR1 KGHPV and CDR2 FQNQEV (reference sequence). The chain's CDR3 is CASSLPGVQDTQYF. The CDR3 DNA, read in part, is TGTGCCAGCAGTCTGCCAGGGGTCCAAGACACCCAGTAC.

This clone was recorded once. Any gene name here is a mouse gene name. The read is 1 residue too short to cover the CDR3 end, so that end is filled in from the germline J gene. The V and J genes are TRBV1 and TRBJ1-6; weak D call: TRBD1 (5 bases). TRBJ1-6 falls under the ORF class, with uncertain function. V was shortened by 3 bases and J by 6 bases, with 9 bases between the two germline ends. The CDR3 extends over 14 amino acids. Germline CDR1 NSQYPW, CDR2 LRSPGD (reference sequence). The CDR3 bases that were read are TGCACCTGCAGTGCTCGGACACTTAATTCGCCCCTCTAC. This gives the protein CTCSARTLNSPLY. In full, the CDR3 is CTCSARTLNSPLYF.

This clone occurred once. A far larger clone differs by one base, so this is likely a read error. Genes and germline are mouse. The read terminates 1 residue before the CDR3 end, so the remaining end is supplied by the germline J gene. The chain carries TRBV13-2 and TRBJ2-3; D possibly corresponds to TRBD1 (6 bases). From germline, CDR1 is NNHNN and CDR2 SYGAGS (reference sequence). V lost 0 bases and J 1 base, leaving 9 bases between the germline ends. CDR3 length: 15 residues. CDR3 sequence: CASGDARGGAETLYF. CDR3 DNA (partial): TGTGCCAGCGGTGATGCCAGGGGCGGTGCAGAAACGCTGTAT.